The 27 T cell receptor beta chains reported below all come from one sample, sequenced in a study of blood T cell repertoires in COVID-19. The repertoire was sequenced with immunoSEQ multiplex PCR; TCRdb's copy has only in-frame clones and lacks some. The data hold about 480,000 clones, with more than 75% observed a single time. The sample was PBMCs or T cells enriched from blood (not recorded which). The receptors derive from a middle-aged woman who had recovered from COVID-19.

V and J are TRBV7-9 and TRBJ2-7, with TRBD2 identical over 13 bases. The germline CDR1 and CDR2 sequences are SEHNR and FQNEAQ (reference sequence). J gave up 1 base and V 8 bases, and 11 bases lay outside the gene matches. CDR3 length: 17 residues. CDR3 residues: CASLDSWTSGGSYEQYF. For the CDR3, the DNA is TGTGCCAGCTTAGACAGTTGGACTAGCGGGGGTTCCTACGAGCAGTACTTC.

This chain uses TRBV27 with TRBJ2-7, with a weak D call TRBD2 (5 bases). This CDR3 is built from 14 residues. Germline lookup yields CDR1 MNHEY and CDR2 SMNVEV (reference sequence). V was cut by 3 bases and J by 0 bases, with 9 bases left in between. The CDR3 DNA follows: TGTGCCAGCAGTTTGACTACGCCCTCCTACGAGCAGTACTTC. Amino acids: CASSLTTPSYEQYF.

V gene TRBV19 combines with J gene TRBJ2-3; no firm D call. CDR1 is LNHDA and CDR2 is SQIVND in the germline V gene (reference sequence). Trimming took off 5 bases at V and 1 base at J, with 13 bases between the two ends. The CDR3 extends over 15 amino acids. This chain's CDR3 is CASSPTIGGTDTQYF. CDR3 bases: TGTGCCAGTAGTCCTACTATCGGTGGCACAGATACGCAGTATTTT.

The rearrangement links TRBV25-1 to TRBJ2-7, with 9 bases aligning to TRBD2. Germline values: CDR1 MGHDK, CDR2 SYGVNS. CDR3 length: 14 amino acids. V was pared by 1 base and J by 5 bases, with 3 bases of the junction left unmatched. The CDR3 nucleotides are TGTGCCAGCAGTGAATCGATAGCGGGGGACGAGCAGTACTTC. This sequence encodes CASSESIAGDEQYF.

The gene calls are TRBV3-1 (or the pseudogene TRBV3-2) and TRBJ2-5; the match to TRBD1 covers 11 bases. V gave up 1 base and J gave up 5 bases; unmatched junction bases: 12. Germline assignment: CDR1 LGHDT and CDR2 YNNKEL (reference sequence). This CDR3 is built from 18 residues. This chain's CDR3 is CASSQVGSGQGAWETQYF. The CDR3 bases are TGTGCCAGCAGCCAAGTCGGAAGTGGACAGGGGGCTTGGGAGACCCAGTACTTC.

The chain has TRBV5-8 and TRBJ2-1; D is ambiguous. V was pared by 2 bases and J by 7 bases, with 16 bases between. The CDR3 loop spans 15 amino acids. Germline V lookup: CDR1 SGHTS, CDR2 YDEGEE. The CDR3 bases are TGTGCCAGCAGCTTTGGCGTGGAGTCAAGTAATGAGCAGTTCTTC. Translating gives CASSFGVESSNEQFF.

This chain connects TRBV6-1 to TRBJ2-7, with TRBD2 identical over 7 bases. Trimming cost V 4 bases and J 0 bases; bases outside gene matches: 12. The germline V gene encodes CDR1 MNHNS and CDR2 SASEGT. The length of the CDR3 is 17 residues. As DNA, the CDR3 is TGTGCCAGCAGTGGCCCCGAGCGGGACCCGCACTCCTACGAGCAGTACTTC. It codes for CASSGPERDPHSYEQYF.

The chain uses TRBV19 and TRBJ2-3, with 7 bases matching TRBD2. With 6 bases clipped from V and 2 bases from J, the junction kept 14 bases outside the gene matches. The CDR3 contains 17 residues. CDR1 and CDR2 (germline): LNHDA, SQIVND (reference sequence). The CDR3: CASRVFGGRGNTDTQYF. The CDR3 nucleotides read TGTGCCAGTAGAGTGTTTGGAGGGAGGGGAAACACAGATACGCAGTATTTT.

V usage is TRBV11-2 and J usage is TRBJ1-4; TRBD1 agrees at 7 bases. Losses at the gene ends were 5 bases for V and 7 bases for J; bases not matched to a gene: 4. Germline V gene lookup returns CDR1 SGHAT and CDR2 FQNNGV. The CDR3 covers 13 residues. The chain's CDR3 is CASSLWDSEKLFF. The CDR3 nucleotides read TGTGCCAGCAGCCTATGGGACAGTGAAAAACTGTTTTTT.

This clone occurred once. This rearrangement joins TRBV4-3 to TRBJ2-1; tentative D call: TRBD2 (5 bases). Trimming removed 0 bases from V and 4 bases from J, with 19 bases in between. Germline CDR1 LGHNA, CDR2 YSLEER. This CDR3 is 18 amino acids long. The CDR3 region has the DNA TGCGCCAGCAGCCAAGATGTGGCGTGGTTCGGGGATTACAATGAGCAGTTCTTC. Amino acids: CASSQDVAWFGDYNEQFF.

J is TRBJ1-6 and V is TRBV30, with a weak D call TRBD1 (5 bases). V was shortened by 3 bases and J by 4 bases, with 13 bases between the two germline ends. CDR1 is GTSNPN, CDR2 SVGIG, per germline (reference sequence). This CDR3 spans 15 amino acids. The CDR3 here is CAWRWGTGYNSPLHF. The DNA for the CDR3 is TGTGCCTGGAGATGGGGGACTGGTTATAATTCACCCCTCCACTTT.

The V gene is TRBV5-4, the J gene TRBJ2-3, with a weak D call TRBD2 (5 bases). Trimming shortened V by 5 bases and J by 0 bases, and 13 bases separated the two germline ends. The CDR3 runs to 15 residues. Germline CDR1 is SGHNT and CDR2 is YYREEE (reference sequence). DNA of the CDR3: TGTGCCAGCAGGGGCCCAGGAGGTAGCACAGATACGCAGTATTTT. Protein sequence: CASRGPGGSTDTQYF.

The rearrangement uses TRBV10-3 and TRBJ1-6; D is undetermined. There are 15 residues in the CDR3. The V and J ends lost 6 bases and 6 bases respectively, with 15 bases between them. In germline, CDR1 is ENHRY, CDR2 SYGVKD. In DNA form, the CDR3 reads TGTGCCATCAGCGCCTCGGGGAATTTTAATTCACCCCTCCACTTT. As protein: CAISASGNFNSPLHF.

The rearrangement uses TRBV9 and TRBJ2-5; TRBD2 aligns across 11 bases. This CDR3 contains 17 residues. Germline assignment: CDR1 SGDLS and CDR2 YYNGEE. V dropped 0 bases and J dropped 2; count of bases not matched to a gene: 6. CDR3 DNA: TGTGCCAGCAGCGTAGGGACTAGCGGGCCCAATCAAGAGACCCAGTACTTC. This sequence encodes CASSVGTSGPNQETQYF.

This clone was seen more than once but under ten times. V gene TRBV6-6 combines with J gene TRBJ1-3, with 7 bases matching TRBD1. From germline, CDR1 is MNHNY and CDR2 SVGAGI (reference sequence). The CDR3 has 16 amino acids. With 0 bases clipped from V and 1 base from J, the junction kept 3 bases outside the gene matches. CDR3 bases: TGTGCCAGCAGTTACTCGAGGGACAGTTCTGGAAACACCATATATTTT. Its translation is CASSYSRDSSGNTIYF.

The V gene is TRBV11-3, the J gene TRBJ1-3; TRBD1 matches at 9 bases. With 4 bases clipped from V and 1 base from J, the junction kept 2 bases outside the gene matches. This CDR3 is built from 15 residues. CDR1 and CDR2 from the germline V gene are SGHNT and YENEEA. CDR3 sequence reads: CASSSGQGSGNTIYF. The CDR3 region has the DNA TGTGCCAGCAGCTCCGGACAGGGGTCTGGAAACACCATATATTTT.

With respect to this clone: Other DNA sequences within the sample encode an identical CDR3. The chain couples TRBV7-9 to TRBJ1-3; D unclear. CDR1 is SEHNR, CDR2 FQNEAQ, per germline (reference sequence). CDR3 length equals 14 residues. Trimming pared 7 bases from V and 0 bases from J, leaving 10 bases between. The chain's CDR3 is CASNRRGSGNTIYF. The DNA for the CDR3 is TGTGCCAGCAACCGACGGGGCTCTGGAAACACCATATATTTT. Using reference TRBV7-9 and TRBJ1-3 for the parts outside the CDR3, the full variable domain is DTGVSQNPRHKITKRGQNVTFRCDPISEHNRLYWYRQTLGQGPEFLTYFQNEAQLEKSRLLSDRFSAERPKGSFSTLEIQRTEQGDSAMYLCASNRRGSGNTIYFGEGSWLTVV.

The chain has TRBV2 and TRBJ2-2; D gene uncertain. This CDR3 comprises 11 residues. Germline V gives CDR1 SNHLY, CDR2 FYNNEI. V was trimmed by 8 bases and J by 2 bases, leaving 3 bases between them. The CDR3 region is CASLNTGELFF. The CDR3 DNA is TGTGCCAGCCTAAACACCGGGGAGCTGTTTTTT.

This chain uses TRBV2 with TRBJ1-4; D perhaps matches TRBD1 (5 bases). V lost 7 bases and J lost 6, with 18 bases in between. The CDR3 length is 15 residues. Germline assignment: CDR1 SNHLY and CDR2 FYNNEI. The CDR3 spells CASTEIGGLDEKLFF. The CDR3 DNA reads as TGTGCCAGCACCGAAATCGGGGGATTAGATGAAAAACTGTTTTTT. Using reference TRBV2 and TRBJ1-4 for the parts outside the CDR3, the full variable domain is EPEVTQTPSHQVTQMGQEVILRCVPISNHLYFYWYRQILGQKVEFLVSFYNNEISEKSEIFDDQFSVERPDGSNFTLKIRSTKLEDSAMYFCASTEIGGLDEKLFFGSGTQLSVL.

The CDR3 is CATSVGNYGYTF. The CDR3 DNA follows: TGTGCCACCAGCGTCGGTAACTATGGCTACACCTTC. V usage is TRBV24-1 and J usage is TRBJ1-2; D is undetermined. The CDR3 is 12 residues long. Deletions cut 7 bases from V and 1 base from J, with 6 bases between. Germline CDR1 and CDR2: KGHDR and SFDVKD.

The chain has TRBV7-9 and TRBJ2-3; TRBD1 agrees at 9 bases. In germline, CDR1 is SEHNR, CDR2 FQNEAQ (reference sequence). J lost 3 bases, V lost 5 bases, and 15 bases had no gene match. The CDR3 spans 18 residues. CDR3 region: CASSHSNSGTGKTDTQYF. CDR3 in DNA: TGTGCCAGCAGCCATTCCAATTCCGGGACAGGGAAGACAGATACGCAGTATTTT.

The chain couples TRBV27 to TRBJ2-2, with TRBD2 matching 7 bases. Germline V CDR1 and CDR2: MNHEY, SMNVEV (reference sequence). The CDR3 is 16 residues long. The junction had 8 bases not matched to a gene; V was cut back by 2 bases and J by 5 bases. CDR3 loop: CASSLRGWEGTGELFF. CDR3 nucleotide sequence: TGTGCCAGCAGTTTACGCGGGTGGGAGGGTACCGGGGAGCTGTTTTTT.

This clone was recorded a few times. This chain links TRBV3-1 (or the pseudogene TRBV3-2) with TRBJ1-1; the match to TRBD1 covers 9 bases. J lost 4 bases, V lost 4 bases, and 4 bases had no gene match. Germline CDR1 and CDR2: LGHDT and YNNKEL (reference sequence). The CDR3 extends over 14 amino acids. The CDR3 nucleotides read TGTGCCAGCAGCCTCGGACAGGGGAGCACTGAAGCTTTCTTT. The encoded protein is CASSLGQGSTEAFF.

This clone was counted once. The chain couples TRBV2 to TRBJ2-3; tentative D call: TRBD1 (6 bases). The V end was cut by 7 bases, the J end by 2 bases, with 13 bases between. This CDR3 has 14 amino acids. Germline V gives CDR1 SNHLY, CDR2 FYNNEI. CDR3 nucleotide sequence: TGTGCCAGCACTAAGGGGGTTGACACAGATACGCAGTATTTT. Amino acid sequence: CASTKGVDTDTQYF. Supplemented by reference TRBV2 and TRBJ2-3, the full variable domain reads EPEVTQTPSHQVTQMGQEVILRCVPISNHLYFYWYRQILGQKVEFLVSFYNNEISEKSEIFDDQFSVERPDGSNFTLKIRSTKLEDSAMYFCASTKGVDTDTQYFGPGTRLTVL.

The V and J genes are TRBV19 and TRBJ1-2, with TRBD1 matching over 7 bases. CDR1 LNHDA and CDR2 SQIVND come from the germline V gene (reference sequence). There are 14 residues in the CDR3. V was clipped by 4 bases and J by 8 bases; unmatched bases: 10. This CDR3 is CASSTLGQVGGYTF. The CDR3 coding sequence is TGTGCCAGTAGTACCCTAGGACAGGTTGGCGGCTACACCTTC.

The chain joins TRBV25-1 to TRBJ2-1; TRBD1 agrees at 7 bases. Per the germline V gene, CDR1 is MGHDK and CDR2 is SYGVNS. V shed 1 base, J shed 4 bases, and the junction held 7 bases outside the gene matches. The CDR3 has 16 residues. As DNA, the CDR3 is TGTGCCAGCAGTGAATCCGTAGGGACAGCTTACAATGAGCAGTTCTTC. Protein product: CASSESVGTAYNEQFF.

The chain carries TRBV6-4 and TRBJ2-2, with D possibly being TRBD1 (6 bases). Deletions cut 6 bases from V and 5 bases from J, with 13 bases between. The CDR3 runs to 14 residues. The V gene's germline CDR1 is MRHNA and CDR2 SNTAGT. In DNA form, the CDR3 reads TGTGCCAGCAGGGGTACAGGGCTTACCGGGGAGCTGTTTTTT. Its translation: CASRGTGLTGELFF.